Sequencing of this T cell receptor (beta chain) was carried out in a study of T cell responses to AZD1222 COVID-19 vaccine. Study summary: Second-dose groups at about 4 or about 12 weeks were pooled. Study observations and caveats: Baseline antibody screening turned up just six seropositive AZD1222 recipients.

As to this clone: Its antigen remains unknown. Sequence at one end of the junction differs from germline and may be a read error.

The CDR3 spans 13 residues. The germline gives CDR1 SSHAT, CDR2 FNYEAQ (reference sequence). The method was immunoSEQ multiplex PCR; TCRdb's version includes in-frame clones alone and lacks a portion of them. The sample has about 67,000 clones; 84% are singletons. This TCR came from an adult in good health. The genes are TRBV7-7 and TRBJ2-7, with D hard to call. The sample in question was peripheral blood, obtained on day 0 of AZD1222 vaccination. The DNA for the CDR3 is TGTGCTAGCAGCTTAACCCTCAACTACGAGCAGTACTTC. It specifies CASSLTLNYEQYF.